Sequencing of this T cell receptor (beta chain) was carried out in a study of blood T cell repertoires in COVID-19. Study overall: Material from acute and convalescent COVID-19 was sourced from the United States, Italy and Spain. Sources were T cells, B-cell-depleted T cells, or PBMCs; the material itself was cDNA or gDNA.

This clone appeared a few times. Seattle participants joined during active infection and were tracked over time. V was trimmed by 4 bases and J by 2 bases, leaving 14 bases between them. Germline V gene sequence: CDR1 SGHRS, CDR2 YFSETQ. CDR3 size: 15 residues. Original methodology: How many nucleated cells were present was estimated from reference gene primer amplification. TCRdb's table, derived via immunoSEQ multiplex PCR, lists solely in-frame clones and lacks some. The D gene and trimming were derived from the DNA, and the V and J assignments and clone size from that table. This sample has some 200,000 clones, with 83% found just once.

The chain links TRBV5-1 to TRBJ2-3; a possible D gene is TRBD2 (5 bases). The specimen sequenced was peripheral blood. This TCR was recovered from a woman in her thirties with COVID-19, enrolled during active disease. CDR3 region: CASSVYPSSTDTQYF. The CDR3 nucleotides are TGCGCCAGCAGCGTTTATCCTAGCTCCACAGATACGCAGTATTTT.